This T cell receptor (beta chain) was sequenced in a study of molecular identifiers for immune sequencing clone quantification. Libraries of bulk TCR were made by previously described methods (with listed TCR primers). One entry per CDR3 protein results from TCRdb running MiXCR on the PCR reads. The data contain roughly 320,000 distinct CDR3 sequences, about 21% of them singletons. Based on a CD8+CD4-CCR7+CD45RA+ profile, naive CD8 T cells were sorted. CDR1 and CDR2 from the germline V gene are MNHNY and SVGAGI (reference sequence). The V and J ends lost 6 bases and 0 bases respectively, with 16 bases between them. The CDR3 totals 16 residues. Note on this clonotype: Its antigen is not known.

Findings and limits, study-wide: Among effectors, clones above 20 RNA copies held over 98% of molecules; among naive cells, under 1%.

This receptor was identified in a human donor in good health. Some libraries in this study had Jurkat cell RNA spiked in. The chain links TRBV6-6 to TRBJ2-3; D not certain. The sample taken for sequencing was naive CD8+ T cells from blood, with Jurkat cell RNA spiked in. As for subset: FACS-sorted CD8+CD4-CCR7+CD45RA+ naive T cells. CDR3: CASSLLLIPSTDTQYF. The DNA of the CDR3 is TGTGCCAGCAGCTTACTTTTAATCCCTAGCACAGATACGCAGTATTTT.